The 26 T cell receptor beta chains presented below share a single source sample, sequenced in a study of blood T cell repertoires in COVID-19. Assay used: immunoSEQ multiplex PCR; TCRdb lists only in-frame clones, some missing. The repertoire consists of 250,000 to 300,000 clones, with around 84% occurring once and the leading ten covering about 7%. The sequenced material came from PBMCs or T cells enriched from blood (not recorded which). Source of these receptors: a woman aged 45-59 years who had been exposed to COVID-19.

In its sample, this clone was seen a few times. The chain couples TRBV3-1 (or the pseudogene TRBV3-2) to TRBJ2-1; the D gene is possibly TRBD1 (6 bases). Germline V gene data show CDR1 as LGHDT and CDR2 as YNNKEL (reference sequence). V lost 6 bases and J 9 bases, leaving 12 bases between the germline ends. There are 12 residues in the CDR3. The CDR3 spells CASSNRDGEQFF. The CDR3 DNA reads TGTGCCAGCAGTAACAGGGACGGTGAGCAGTTCTTC.

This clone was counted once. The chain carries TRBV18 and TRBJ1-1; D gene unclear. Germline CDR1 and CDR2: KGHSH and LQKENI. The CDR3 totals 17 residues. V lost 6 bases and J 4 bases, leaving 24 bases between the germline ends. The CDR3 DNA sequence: TGTGCCAGCTCCCCGGCCGGTGGCAGCACGTGGAGCACTGAAGCTTTCTTT. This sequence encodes CASSPAGGSTWSTEAFF.

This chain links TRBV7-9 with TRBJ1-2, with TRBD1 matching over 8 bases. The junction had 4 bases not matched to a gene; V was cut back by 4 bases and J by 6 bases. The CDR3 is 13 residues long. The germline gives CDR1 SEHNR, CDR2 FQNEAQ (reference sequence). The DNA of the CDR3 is TGTGCCAGCAGCTCCGACAGGGGCCATGGCTACACCTTC. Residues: CASSSDRGHGYTF. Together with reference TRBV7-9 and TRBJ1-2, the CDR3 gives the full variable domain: DTGVSQNPRHKITKRGQNVTFRCDPISEHNRLYWYRQTLGQGPEFLTYFQNEAQLEKSRLLSDRFSAERPKGSFSTLEIQRTEQGDSAMYLCASSSDRGHGYTFGSGTRLTVV.

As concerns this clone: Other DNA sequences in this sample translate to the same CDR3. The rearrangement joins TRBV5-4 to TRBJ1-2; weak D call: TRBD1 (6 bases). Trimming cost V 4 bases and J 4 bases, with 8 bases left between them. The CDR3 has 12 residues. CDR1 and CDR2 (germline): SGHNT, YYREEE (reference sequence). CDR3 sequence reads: CASSLDSYGYTF. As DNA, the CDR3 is TGTGCCAGCAGCCTGGACAGCTATGGCTACACCTTC.

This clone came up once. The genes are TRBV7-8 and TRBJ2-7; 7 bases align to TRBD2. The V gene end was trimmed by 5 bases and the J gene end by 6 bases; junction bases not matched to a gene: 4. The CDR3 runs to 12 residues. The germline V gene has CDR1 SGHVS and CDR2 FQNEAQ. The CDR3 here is CASSPIAGEQYF. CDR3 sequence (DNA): TGTGCCAGCAGCCCTATAGCGGGCGAGCAGTACTTC.

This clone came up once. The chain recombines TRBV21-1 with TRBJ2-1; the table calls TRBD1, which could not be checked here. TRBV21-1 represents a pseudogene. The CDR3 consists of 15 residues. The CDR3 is CASTQRDRGYNEQFF. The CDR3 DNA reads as TGTGCCAGCACCCAACGGGACAGGGGCTACAATGAGCAGTTCTTC.

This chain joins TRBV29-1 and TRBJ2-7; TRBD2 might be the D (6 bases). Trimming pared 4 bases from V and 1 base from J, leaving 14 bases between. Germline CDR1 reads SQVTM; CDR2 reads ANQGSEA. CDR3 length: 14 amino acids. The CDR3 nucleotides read TGCAGCGTTGGGGTGTTGGGGGGATCCTACGAGCAGTACTTC. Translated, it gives CSVGVLGGSYEQYF.

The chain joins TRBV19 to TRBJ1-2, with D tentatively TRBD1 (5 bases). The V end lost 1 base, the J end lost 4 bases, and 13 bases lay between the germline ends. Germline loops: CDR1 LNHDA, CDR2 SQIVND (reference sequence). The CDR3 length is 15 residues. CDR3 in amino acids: CASSIAQRRGYGYTF. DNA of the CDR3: TGTGCCAGTAGTATAGCGCAGAGGAGGGGCTATGGCTACACCTTC. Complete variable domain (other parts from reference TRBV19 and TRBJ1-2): DGGITQSPKYLFRKEGQNVTLSCEQNLNHDAMYWYRQDPGQGLRLIYYSQIVNDFQKGDIAEGYSVSREKKESFPLTVTSAQKNPTAFYLCASSIAQRRGYGYTFGSGTRLTVV.

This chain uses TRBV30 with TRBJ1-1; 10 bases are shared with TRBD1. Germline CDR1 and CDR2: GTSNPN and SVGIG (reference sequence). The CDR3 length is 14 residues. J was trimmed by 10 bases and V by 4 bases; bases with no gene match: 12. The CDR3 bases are TGTGCCTGGACTCGTGGGACAGGGGTAATGCCAGCTTTCTTT. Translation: CAWTRGTGVMPAFF.

CDR3 nucleotide sequence: TGTGCCAGTAGTATACAACAGGGGGTAGGCTCCTATAATTCACCCCTCCACTTT. Translating gives CASSIQQGVGSYNSPLHF. The rearrangement joins TRBV19 to TRBJ1-6; 8 positions agree with TRBD1. The CDR3 length is 18 residues. Germline CDR1 reads LNHDA; CDR2 reads SQIVND (reference sequence). V lost 2 bases and J lost 0; bases outside the gene matches: 6.

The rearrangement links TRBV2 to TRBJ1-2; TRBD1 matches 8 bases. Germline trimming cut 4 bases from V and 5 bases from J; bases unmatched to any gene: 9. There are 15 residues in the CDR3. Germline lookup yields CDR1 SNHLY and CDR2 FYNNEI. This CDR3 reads CASSGTGMEQYGYTF. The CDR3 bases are TGTGCCAGCAGTGGGACAGGGATGGAGCAATATGGCTACACCTTC. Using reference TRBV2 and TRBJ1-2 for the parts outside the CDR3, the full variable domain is EPEVTQTPSHQVTQMGQEVILRCVPISNHLYFYWYRQILGQKVEFLVSFYNNEISEKSEIFDDQFSVERPDGSNFTLKIRSTKLEDSAMYFCASSGTGMEQYGYTFGSGTRLTVV.

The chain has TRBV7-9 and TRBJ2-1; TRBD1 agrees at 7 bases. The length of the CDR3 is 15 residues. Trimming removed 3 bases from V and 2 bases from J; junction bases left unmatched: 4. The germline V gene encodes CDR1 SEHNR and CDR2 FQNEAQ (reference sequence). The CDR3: CASSFYQGAYNEQFF. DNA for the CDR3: TGTGCCAGCAGCTTTTACCAGGGGGCCTACAATGAGCAGTTCTTC.

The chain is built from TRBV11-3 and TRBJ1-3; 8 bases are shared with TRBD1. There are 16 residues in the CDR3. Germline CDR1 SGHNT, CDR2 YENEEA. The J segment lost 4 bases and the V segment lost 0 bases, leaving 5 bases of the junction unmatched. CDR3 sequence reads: CASSLDAGTGGNTIYF. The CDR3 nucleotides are TGTGCCAGCAGCTTAGATGCCGGGACAGGAGGAAACACCATATATTTT.

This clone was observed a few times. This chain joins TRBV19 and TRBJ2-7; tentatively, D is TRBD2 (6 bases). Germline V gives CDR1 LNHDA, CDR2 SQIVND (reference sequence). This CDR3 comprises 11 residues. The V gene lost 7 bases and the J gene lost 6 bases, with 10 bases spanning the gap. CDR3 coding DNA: TGTGCCAGTACGAGTAGCGGCGAGCAGTACTTC. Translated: CASTSSGEQYF.

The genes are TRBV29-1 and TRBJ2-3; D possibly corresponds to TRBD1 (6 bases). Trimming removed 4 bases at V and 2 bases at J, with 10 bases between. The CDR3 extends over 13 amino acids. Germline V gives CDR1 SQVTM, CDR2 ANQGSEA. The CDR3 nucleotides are TGCAGCGTTGGGACAGCTAACACAGATACGCAGTATTTT. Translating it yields CSVGTANTDTQYF.

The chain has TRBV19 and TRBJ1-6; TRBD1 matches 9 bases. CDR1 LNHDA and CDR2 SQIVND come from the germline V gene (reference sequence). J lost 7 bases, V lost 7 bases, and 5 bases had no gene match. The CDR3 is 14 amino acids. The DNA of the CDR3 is TGTGCCAGTAACTACAGGGGGCTCAATTCACCCCTCCACTTT. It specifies CASNYRGLNSPLHF. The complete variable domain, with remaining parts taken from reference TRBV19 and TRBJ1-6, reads DGGITQSPKYLFRKEGQNVTLSCEQNLNHDAMYWYRQDPGQGLRLIYYSQIVNDFQKGDIAEGYSVSREKKESFPLTVTSAQKNPTAFYLCASNYRGLNSPLHFGNGTRLTVT.

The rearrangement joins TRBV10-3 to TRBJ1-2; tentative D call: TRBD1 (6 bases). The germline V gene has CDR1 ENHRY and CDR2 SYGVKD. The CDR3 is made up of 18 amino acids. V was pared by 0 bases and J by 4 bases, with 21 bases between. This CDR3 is CAISESTRGGLPGYGYTF. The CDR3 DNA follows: TGTGCCATCAGTGAGTCGACTCGGGGGGGGCTTCCTGGCTATGGCTACACCTTC.

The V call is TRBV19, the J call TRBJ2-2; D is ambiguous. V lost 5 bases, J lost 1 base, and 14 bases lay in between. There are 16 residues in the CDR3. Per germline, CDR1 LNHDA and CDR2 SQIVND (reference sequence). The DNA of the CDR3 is TGTGCCAGTAGTCCCAGGCAGTTCAGGAACACCGGGGAGCTGTTTTTT. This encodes CASSPRQFRNTGELFF.

The CDR3 DNA is TGTGCCAGCAGCCACATGCCAATGAACACTGAAGCTTTCTTT. It encodes CASSHMPMNTEAFF. V and J are TRBV6-5 and TRBJ1-1; D call uncertain. The V end was cut by 6 bases, the J end by 0 bases, with 11 bases between. The CDR3 is 14 residues long. Germline V gene lookup returns CDR1 MNHEY and CDR2 SVGAGI.

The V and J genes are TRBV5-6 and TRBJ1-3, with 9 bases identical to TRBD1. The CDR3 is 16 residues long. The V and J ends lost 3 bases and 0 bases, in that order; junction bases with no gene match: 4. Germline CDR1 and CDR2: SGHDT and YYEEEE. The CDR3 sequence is CASSYTQGASGNTIYF. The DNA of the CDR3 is TGTGCCAGCAGCTATACACAGGGGGCCTCTGGAAACACCATATATTTT.

CDR3 loop: CAWMGTAGAQDTQYF. CDR3 in DNA: TGTGCCTGGATGGGAACCGCGGGGGCCCAGGATACGCAGTATTTT. The rearrangement uses TRBV30 and TRBJ2-3; weak D call: TRBD2 (7 bases). The CDR3 totals 15 residues. V was shortened by 4 bases and J by 6 bases, with 20 bases between the two germline ends. Germline CDR1 GTSNPN, CDR2 SVGIG (reference sequence).

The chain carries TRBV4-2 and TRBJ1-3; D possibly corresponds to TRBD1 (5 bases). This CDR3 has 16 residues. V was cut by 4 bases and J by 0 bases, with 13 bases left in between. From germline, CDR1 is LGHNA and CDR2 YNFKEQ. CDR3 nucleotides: TGTGCCAGCAGCCCACAGGTAGCTGGCTCTGGAAACACCATATATTTT. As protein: CASSPQVAGSGNTIYF.

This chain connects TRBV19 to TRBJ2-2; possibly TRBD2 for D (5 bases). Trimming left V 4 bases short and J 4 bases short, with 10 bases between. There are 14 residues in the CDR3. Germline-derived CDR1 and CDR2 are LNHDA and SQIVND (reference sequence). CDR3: CASSSGSVTGELFF. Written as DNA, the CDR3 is TGTGCCAGTAGTAGTGGTAGCGTCACCGGGGAGCTGTTTTTT.

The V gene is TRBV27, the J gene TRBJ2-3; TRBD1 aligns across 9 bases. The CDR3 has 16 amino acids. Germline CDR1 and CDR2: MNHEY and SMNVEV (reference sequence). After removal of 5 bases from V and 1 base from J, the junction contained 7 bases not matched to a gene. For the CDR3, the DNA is TGTGCCAGCAGTCCATGGACAGGGGTCCGCACAGATACGCAGTATTTT. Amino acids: CASSPWTGVRTDTQYF.

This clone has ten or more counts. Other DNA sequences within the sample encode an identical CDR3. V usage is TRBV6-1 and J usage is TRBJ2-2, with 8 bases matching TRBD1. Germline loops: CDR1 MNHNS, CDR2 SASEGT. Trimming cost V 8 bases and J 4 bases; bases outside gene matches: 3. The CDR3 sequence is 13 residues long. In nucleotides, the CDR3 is TGTGCCAGCGGACAGGGAGGCACCGGGGAGCTGTTTTTT. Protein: CASGQGGTGELFF.

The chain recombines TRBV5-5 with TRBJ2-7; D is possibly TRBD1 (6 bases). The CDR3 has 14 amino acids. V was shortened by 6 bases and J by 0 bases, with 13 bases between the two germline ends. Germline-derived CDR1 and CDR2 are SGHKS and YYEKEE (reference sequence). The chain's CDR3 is CASTLRTASYEQYF. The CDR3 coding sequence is TGTGCCAGCACCCTACGGACAGCCTCCTACGAGCAGTACTTC.